A selection of T cell receptor beta chains follows, all from one sample in a study of blood T cells in healthy people across ages. TCRdb re-analysed the 5' RACE reads in MiXCR, keeping a single row per CDR3 protein. In the table there are some 370,000 distinct CDR3 sequences, 52% of which are singletons. The sequenced sample consisted of blood. Source of these receptors: a man aged 55 to 70 in good health. The CDR3 runs from the conserved cysteine through the conserved F or W. The D gene is left open where the match is weak. Expanded clones get a size class; other rows say once, few or many, or leave the size out.

>TRBV6-5|NA|TRBJ2-3|TRBD2
TGTGCCAGCAGACCCGGGACTAGCGGTTTAGATACGCAGTATTTT
CASRPGTSGLDTQYF
>TRBV20-1|few|TRBJ2-5|TRBD2
TGCAGTGCTAGCCGGACTAGCGGGTATGAGACCCAGTACTTC
CSASRTSGYETQYF
>TRBV20-1|NA|TRBJ2-7|NA
TGCAGTGCGGGGAATGCAGGGGACTACGAGCAGTACTTC
CSAGNAGDYEQYF
>TRBV12-3/TRBV12-4|many|TRBJ2-7|NA
TGTGCCAGCAGTTCCCACCCGGATTCTTCGGGGGAGCAGTACTTC
CASSSHPDSSGEQYF
>TRBV12-5|many|TRBJ2-1|TRBD2
TGTGCTAGTGGTTTGAGCCGACTAGCCGATGAGCAGTTCTTC
CASGLSRLADEQFF
>TRBV28|many|TRBJ2-1|NA
TGTGCCAGCAGTTTGGGGGGTTGGGCCAGCTCCTACAATGAGCAGTTCTTC
CASSLGGWASSYNEQFF
>TRBV5-6|NA|TRBJ2-5|TRBD1
TGTGCCAGCAGCTTGGATGGACAGGGTTACCAAGAGACCCAGTACTTC
CASSLDGQGYQETQYF
>TRBV12-3/TRBV12-4|NA|TRBJ2-1|NA
TGTGCCATAACGCCGAGGGGTAGGGTCAATGAGCAGTTCTTC
CAITPRGRVNEQFF
>TRBV7-2|NA|TRBJ2-1|NA
TGTGCCAGCAGCACCTACCCACCAAGATACAATGAGCAGTTCTTC
CASSTYPPRYNEQFF
>TRBV24-1|many|TRBJ2-1|TRBD1
TGTGCCACCAGTGATACAGGGGTCGACAATGAGCAGTTCTTC
CATSDTGVDNEQFF
>TRBV27|few|TRBJ2-7|NA
TGTGCCAGCAGTTTTACCCCTGGGAACGAGCAGTACTTC
CASSFTPGNEQYF
>TRBV7-3|many|TRBJ2-1|NA
TGTGCCAGCAGCTTAACCCCGGGTAGCGCCAATGAGCAGTTCTTC
CASSLTPGSANEQFF
>TRBV3-1|NA|TRBJ2-3|TRBD2
TGTGCCAGCAGCCCAGTGGTACTAGCGGGAGGAGATACGCAGTATTTT
CASSPVVLAGGDTQYF
>TRBV3-1|NA|TRBJ2-5|TRBD2
TGTGCCAGCAGCCCTGTACGGGGGGGGACCCAGTACTTC
CASSPVRGGTQYF
>TRBV28|medium-sized|TRBJ2-1|TRBD1
TGTGCCAGCAGCACCCCCGGGACAGGGGAATATGAGCAGTTCTTC
CASSTPGTGEYEQFF
>TRBV20-1|NA|TRBJ1-2|TRBD1
TGCAGTGCCCAGGGTGGGACAGGGGAGTCTATACTTGGCTACACCTTC
CSAQGGTGESILGYTF
>TRBV10-3|few|TRBJ2-5|TRBD2
TGTGCCATCAGTGAAGCCCCCGGGACTATCCAAGAGACCCAGTACTTC
CAISEAPGTIQETQYF
>TRBV7-2|once|TRBJ2-7|NA
TGTGCCAGCTCACTGCCCCGACAGGCCAGCCCCTACGAGCAGTACTTC
CASSLPRQASPYEQYF
>TRBV7-2|NA|TRBJ2-1|TRBD2
TGTGCCAGCAGCTTCCCAGCGGGGAACAATGAGCAGTTCTTC
CASSFPAGNNEQFF
>TRBV6-6|few|TRBJ1-1|NA
TGTGCCAGCAGTTACGCGGGGGATGAAGCTTTCTTT
CASSYAGDEAFF
>TRBV7-8|many|TRBJ2-7|NA
TGTGCCAGCAAGGGCGGTCGCTACGAGCAGTACTTC
CASKGGRYEQYF
>TRBV6-5|NA|TRBJ2-7|NA
TGTGCCAGCAGTTACGTGGGGCGCGGAGGCTACTACGAGCAGTACTTC
CASSYVGRGGYYEQYF
>TRBV7-3|NA|TRBJ1-2|TRBD1
TGTGCCAGCAGCTTAACTGGACAGGTGGGGGCAAGCTACACCTTC
CASSLTGQVGASYTF
>TRBV20-1|NA|TRBJ1-6|NA
TGCAGTGCTAGAGCAACAGCTACCCGGTTTTCACCCCTCCACTTT
CSARATATRFSPLHF
>TRBV6-1|once|TRBJ2-1|TRBD1
TGTGCCAGCAGTGAACTGAGACAGGGGGCATACAATGAGCAGTTCTTC
CASSELRQGAYNEQFF
>TRBV4-3|few|TRBJ2-5|NA
TGCGCCAGCAGCCAAGATCTTAGAGGCCTCCAAGAGACCCAGTACTTC
CASSQDLRGLQETQYF
>TRBV27|few|TRBJ1-2|TRBD1
TGTGCCAGCAGTCCATATGGGCCGACAGGGCATGGCTACACCTTC
CASSPYGPTGHGYTF
>TRBV5-1|few|TRBJ1-2|NA
TGCGCCAGCAGCTTGGGGAGGACAGCTTATGGCTACACCTTC
CASSLGRTAYGYTF
>TRBV6-2/TRBV6-3|NA|TRBJ2-7|NA
TGTGCCAGCATCTCGCGGCGGGGTCTTTACGAGCAGTACTTC
CASISRRGLYEQYF
>TRBV11-2|NA|TRBJ2-5|TRBD2
TGTGCCAGCAGTCGTATAGGGCGGGGGAGTACAGAGACCCAGTACTTC
CASSRIGRGSTETQYF
>TRBV5-1|NA|TRBJ2-7|NA
TGCGCCAGCAGCCCAACGGCCCTCTACGAGCAGTACTTC
CASSPTALYEQYF
>TRBV11-3|few|TRBJ2-5|NA
TGTGCCAGCAGCTTAGGGGACCCACCTACGCGGAATGAGCAGTACTTC
CASSLGDPPTRNEQYF
>TRBV3-1|NA|TRBJ2-7|NA
TGTGCCAGCAGCTCCTCGGCGGGGACCTACGAGCAGTACTTC
CASSSSAGTYEQYF
>TRBV5-1|few|TRBJ2-7|TRBD1
TGCGCCAGCAGCCCAGGACAGGGGGCGACTTCCTACGAGCAGTACTTC
CASSPGQGATSYEQYF
>TRBV20-1|NA|TRBJ2-1|TRBD2
TGCAGTGCTAGCTCGGGACTAGGGGGGCGTGAGCAGTTCTTC
CSASSGLGGREQFF
>TRBV9|few|TRBJ1-4|NA
TGTGCCAGCAGCGCGACGGGGGGTGTCGGAGAAAAACTGTTTTTT
CASSATGGVGEKLFF
>TRBV12-3/TRBV12-4|NA|TRBJ1-3|NA
TGTGCCAGCATCCACTCAAGCAGGAGAGGAAACACCATATATTTT
CASIHSSRRGNTIYF
>TRBV20-1|NA|TRBJ2-3|TRBD2
TGCAGTGCTAGGGAGACTAGCAGGAATACAGATACGCAGTATTTT
CSARETSRNTDTQYF
>TRBV18|NA|TRBJ2-5|NA
TGTGCCAGCTCACCGCAAGGAGGCAGGGTAGGGACCCAGTACTTC
CASSPQGGRVGTQYF
>TRBV28|NA|TRBJ2-5|NA
TGTGCCAGCAGCCCAGTGAGGGGTGAAGAGACCCAGTACTTC
CASSPVRGEETQYF
>TRBV20-1|NA|TRBJ2-7|TRBD2
TGCAGCATTACTAATGCGGGGGGGACTAACTACGAGCAGTACTTC
CSITNAGGTNYEQYF
>TRBV20-1|many|TRBJ2-7|NA
TGCAGTGCTGAACAGGACCTCGTCTACGAGCAGTACTTC
CSAEQDLVYEQYF
>TRBV10-3|NA|TRBJ1-2|NA
TGTGCCATCAGCGCACAGGGCTGGGGTGGCTACACCTTC
CAISAQGWGGYTF
>TRBV10-3|NA|TRBJ1-2|TRBD1
TGTGCCATCAGTGAGGACAGGGTGGTTGGCTACACCTTC
CAISEDRVVGYTF
>TRBV20-1|NA|TRBJ2-7|NA
TGCAGTGCTAGACCTAAACAGGGTCCCTACGAGCAGTACTTC
CSARPKQGPYEQYF
>TRBV28|few|TRBJ2-3|TRBD2
TGTGCCAGCAGTGCAAATGGGCGGGAGAACACAGATACGCAGTATTTT
CASSANGRENTDTQYF
>TRBV15|NA|TRBJ2-6|NA
TGTGCCACCAGTCCTCTAGCGCAGGCCAACGTCCTGACTTTC
CATSPLAQANVLTF
>TRBV28|NA|TRBJ2-7|NA
TGTGCCAGCAGAATAACCGGGGCCGGAGTTTTGGGTGAGCAGTACTTC
CASRITGAGVLGEQYF
>TRBV7-9|NA|TRBJ2-3|NA
TGTGCCAGCAGCTTACACCGACTGCTAGCAGATACGCAGTATTTT
CASSLHRLLADTQYF
>TRBV6-1|NA|TRBJ1-2|NA
TGTGCCAGCAAGCAGGAGGTTAAAGGTTATGGCTACACCTTC
CASKQEVKGYGYTF
>TRBV7-2|NA|TRBJ2-4|TRBD2
TGTGCCAGCAAACCCCCGGGACTAGCGGGAGGCGGAGCCAAAAACATTCAGTACTTC
CASKPPGLAGGGAKNIQYF
>TRBV5-4|NA|TRBJ1-2|NA
TGTGCCAGCAGCTTGCTACAGCCTAACTATGGCTACACCTTC
CASSLLQPNYGYTF